The 13 T cell receptor beta chains listed next were all sequenced from one sample in a study of blood T cells in healthy people across ages (dated by TCRdb to between 2014 and 2016). Libraries came from 5' RACE. For sequencing, an Illumina HiSeq 2500 was employed. The second PCR ran for about 6 to 11 cycles and used a J-beta primer mix along with a sample-barcoded 5' primer. TCRdb itself trimmed the public reads at Q25 with fastp, ran MiXCR and retained productive beta chains. When rows share a CDR3 protein, they turn into one entry using the most common DNA and genes. The sample contains 650,000 to 800,000 distinct CDR3 sequences, around 42% of them found a single time. The ten largest clones capture roughly a fifth of the sample. Material: blood. These receptors were collected from a man aged 55 to 70 in good health.

This clonotype was counted between two and nine times. V is TRBV3-1 and J is TRBJ2-7; 7 bases are a match to TRBD1. Germline V gene sequence: CDR1 LGHDT, CDR2 YNNKEL (reference sequence). The CDR3 runs to 15 residues. The ends lost 3 bases at V and 4 bases at J; junction bases unmatched: 9. The chain's CDR3 is CASSHFERQGYEQYF. For the CDR3, the DNA is TGTGCCAGCAGCCATTTTGAGAGACAGGGATACGAGCAGTACTTC.

CDR3 nucleotide sequence: TGTGCCAGCAGCTTAGGGTGGACCCAGTACTTC. Translating gives CASSLGWTQYF. The V gene is TRBV7-2, the J gene TRBJ2-5; D unclear. Trimming shortened V by 1 base and J by 7 bases, and 4 bases separated the two germline ends. CDR3 length: 11 amino acids. Germline V gene data show CDR1 as SGHTA and CDR2 as FQGNSA.

The J gene is TRBJ1-6, the V gene TRBV6-2 or TRBV6-3; D is perhaps TRBD1 (6 bases). CDR1 is MNHEY, CDR2 SVGEGT, per germline. The CDR3 runs 16 residues. V lost 0 bases to trimming and J lost 8 bases, with 14 bases between them. The CDR3 loop is CASSYSQGTAYSPLHF. CDR3 in DNA: TGTGCCAGCAGTTACTCGCAGGGGACCGCTTATTCACCCCTCCACTTT.

There are a few counts of this clonotype. The rearrangement links TRBV27 to TRBJ2-1, with a possible D match to TRBD2 (5 bases). The V gene's germline CDR1 is MNHEY and CDR2 SMNVEV (reference sequence). There are 16 residues in the CDR3. V was shortened by 3 bases and J by 2 bases, with 14 bases between the two germline ends. The CDR3 sequence: CASSLRTVNPYNEQFF. The CDR3 DNA reads TGTGCCAGCAGTTTGAGGACTGTTAATCCCTACAATGAGCAGTTCTTC.

This clonotype was picked up a small number of times. The rearrangement joins TRBV10-3 to TRBJ2-6; a weak D match, TRBD1 (5 bases). The CDR3 runs to 13 residues. Trimming shortened V by 10 bases and J by 2 bases, and 9 bases separated the two germline ends. The V gene's germline CDR1 is ENHRY and CDR2 SYGVKD. The CDR3 reads CATRVAGANVLTF. The CDR3 DNA reads TGTGCCACCAGGGTGGCTGGGGCCAACGTCCTGACTTTC.

The chain carries TRBV27 and TRBJ2-7; TRBD2 is a possible D gene (5 bases). The J call may be incorrect, as the DNA end agrees better with TRBJ2-5. The CDR3 runs 13 residues. Germline CDR1 reads MNHEY; CDR2 reads SMNVEV (reference sequence). The CDR3, as DNA: TGTGCCAGCAGTTTTGCCAGGACTGAGACCCAGTACTTC. Translated: CASSFARTETQYF.

The chain couples TRBV20-1 to TRBJ2-7, with TRBD1 as a possible D gene (6 bases). The germline V gene has CDR1 DFQATT and CDR2 SNEGSKA (reference sequence). The CDR3 consists of 11 residues. V was cut by 4 bases and J by 7 bases, with 11 bases left in between. Here the CDR3 reads CSAKTGLEQYF. CDR3 in DNA: TGCAGTGCTAAAACAGGGCTTGAGCAGTACTTC.

This clonotype was seen only a few times. The V gene is TRBV5-1, the J gene TRBJ1-1; D ambiguous. The germline V and J ends were trimmed by 0 bases and 1 base, with 10 bases remaining between them. Germline assignment: CDR1 SGHRS and CDR2 YFSETQ. This CDR3 has 15 residues. For the CDR3, the DNA is TGCGCCAGCAGCTTGGTCGGGCAAGCGAACACTGAAGCTTTCTTT. Amino acid sequence: CASSLVGQANTEAFF.

This clonotype has just a few counts. The chain is built from TRBV27 and TRBJ2-7; 8 bases are a match to TRBD2. Germline V lookup: CDR1 MNHEY, CDR2 SMNVEV (reference sequence). The CDR3 is made up of 14 amino acids. J was trimmed by 3 bases and V by 6 bases; bases with no gene match: 7. CDR3 DNA: TGTGCCAGCAGGTCGACTAGCGCCTACTACGAGCAGTACTTC. Protein: CASRSTSAYYEQYF.

The rearrangement uses TRBV7-2 and TRBJ2-1, with TRBD2 matching 11 bases. V dropped 2 bases and J dropped 10; count of bases not matched to a gene: 4. This CDR3 is 14 amino acids long. CDR1 is SGHTA and CDR2 is FQGNSA in the germline V gene. CDR3 sequence (DNA): TGTGCCAGCAGCTTAATAGCGGGGGGGCTGGAGCAGTTCTTC. As protein: CASSLIAGGLEQFF. Drawing the rest from reference TRBV7-2 and TRBJ2-1, the complete variable domain is GAGVSQSPSNKVTEKGKDVELRCDPISGHTALYWYRQSLGQGLEFLIYFQGNSAPDKSGLPSDRFSAERTGGSVSTLTIQRTQQEDSAVYLCASSLIAGGLEQFFGPGTRLTVL.

The chain carries TRBV11-3 and TRBJ1-1; TRBD1 is a possible D gene (5 bases). V was trimmed by 5 bases and J by 10 bases, leaving 17 bases between them. CDR1 and CDR2 from the germline V gene are SGHNT and YENEEA. The CDR3 consists of 13 residues. The CDR3 nucleotides are TGTGCCAGCAGCCCCATACCCCAGGGAGGAGCTTTCTTT. Translating it yields CASSPIPQGGAFF.

The gene calls are TRBV3-1 and TRBJ2-1; D may be TRBD1 (6 bases). Germline-derived CDR1 and CDR2 are LGHDT and YNNKEL (reference sequence). The CDR3 consists of 14 residues. V lost 9 bases to trimming and J lost 7 bases, with 19 bases between them. CDR3 sequence reads: CASSWTAVGNEQFF. Here the CDR3 DNA reads TGTGCCAGTAGCTGGACAGCCGTGGGGAATGAGCAGTTCTTC.

V and J are TRBV6-4 and TRBJ2-1; D gene ambiguous. Trimming cost V 3 bases and J 0 bases, with 12 bases left between them. This CDR3 region has 16 residues. CDR1 MRHNA and CDR2 SNTAGT come from the germline V gene. The CDR3 loop is CASSEGKFSSYNEQFF. In nucleotides, the CDR3 is TGTGCCAGCAGTGAAGGCAAGTTCAGCTCCTACAATGAGCAGTTCTTC.